The rows below give T cell receptor beta chains drawn from one sample of a study of blood T cells in healthy people across ages. TCRdb fed the 5' RACE reads into MiXCR, producing one record per CDR3 protein. The table has about 1.1 million distinct CDR3 sequences, roughly two fifths seen once. Sequences were obtained from blood. The receptors come from a man aged 18 to 30 in good health. CDR3s include the opening cysteine and the closing phenylalanine or tryptophan. Only some rows state a clone size, as once, few, many or a class for expanded clones.

clone_size,v_call,j_call,cdr3_aa
few,TRBV20-1,TRBJ1-2,CSARGTGALDQYGYTF
NA,TRBV29-1,TRBJ2-3,CSVEVGGYTQYF
few,TRBV4-2,TRBJ2-4,CASSSTRVKDKNIQYF
few,TRBV6-5,TRBJ1-2,CASADGRSYGYTF
NA,TRBV11-1,TRBJ2-6,CASSLDPGYGANVLTF
NA,TRBV20-1,TRBJ2-5,CSYNRGKQETQYF
NA,TRBV5-1,TRBJ2-1,CASSVDLGYNEQFF
NA,TRBV2,TRBJ1-5,CASSPFQGGRQPQHF
few,TRBV11-2,TRBJ2-3,CASSLDQITEDTQYF
once,TRBV6-6,TRBJ1-5,CASNLGQAGFYQPQHF
many,TRBV10-2,TRBJ2-5,CASSDGETQYF
few,TRBV10-3,TRBJ1-6,CAISDDSGEAPLHF
few,TRBV5-1,TRBJ2-1,CASSLRGQGNEQFF
NA,TRBV4-1,TRBJ1-4,CASSQGGATNEKLFF